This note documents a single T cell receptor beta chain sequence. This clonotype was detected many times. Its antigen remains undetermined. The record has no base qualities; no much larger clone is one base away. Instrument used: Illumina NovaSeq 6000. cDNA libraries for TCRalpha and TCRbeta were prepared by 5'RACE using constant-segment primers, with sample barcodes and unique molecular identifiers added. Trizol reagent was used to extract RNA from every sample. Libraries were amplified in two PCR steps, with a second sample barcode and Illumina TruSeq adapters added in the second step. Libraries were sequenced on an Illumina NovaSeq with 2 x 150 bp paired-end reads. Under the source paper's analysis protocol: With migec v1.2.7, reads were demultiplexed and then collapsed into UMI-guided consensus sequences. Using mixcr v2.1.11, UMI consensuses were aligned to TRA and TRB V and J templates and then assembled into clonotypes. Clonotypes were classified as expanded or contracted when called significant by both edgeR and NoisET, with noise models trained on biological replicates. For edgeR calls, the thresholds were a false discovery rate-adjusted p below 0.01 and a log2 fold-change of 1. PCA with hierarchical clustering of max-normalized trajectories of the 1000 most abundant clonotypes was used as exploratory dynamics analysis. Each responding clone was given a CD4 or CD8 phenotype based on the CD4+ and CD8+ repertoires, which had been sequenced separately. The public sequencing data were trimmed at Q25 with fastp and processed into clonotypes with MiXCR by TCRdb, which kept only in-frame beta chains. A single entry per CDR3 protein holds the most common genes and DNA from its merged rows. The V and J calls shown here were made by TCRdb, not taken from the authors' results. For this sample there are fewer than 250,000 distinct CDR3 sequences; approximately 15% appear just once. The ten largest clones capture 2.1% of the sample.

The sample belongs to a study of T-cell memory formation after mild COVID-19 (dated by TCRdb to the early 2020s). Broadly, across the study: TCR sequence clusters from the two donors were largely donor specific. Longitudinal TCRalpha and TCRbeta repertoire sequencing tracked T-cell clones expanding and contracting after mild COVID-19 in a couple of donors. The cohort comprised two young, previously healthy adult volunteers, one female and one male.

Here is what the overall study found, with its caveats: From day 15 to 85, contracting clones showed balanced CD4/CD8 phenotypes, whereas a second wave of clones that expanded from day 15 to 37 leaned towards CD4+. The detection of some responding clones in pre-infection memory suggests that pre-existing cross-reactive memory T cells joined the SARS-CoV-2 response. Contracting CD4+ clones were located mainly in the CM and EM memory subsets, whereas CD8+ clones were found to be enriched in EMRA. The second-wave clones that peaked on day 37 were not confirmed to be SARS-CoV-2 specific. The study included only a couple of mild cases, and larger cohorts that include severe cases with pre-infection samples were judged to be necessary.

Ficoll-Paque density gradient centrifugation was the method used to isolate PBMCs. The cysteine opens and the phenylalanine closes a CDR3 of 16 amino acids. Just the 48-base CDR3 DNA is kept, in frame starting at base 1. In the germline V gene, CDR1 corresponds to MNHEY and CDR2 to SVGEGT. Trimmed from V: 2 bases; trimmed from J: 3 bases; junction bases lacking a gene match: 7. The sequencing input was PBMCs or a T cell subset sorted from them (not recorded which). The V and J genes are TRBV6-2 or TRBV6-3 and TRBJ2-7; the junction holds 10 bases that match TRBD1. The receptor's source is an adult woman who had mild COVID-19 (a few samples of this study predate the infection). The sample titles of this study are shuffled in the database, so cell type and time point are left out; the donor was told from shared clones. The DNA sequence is TGTGCCAGCAGTTACGACGGGACAGGGGATTACTACGAGCAGTACTTC. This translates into CASSYDGTGDYYEQYF.